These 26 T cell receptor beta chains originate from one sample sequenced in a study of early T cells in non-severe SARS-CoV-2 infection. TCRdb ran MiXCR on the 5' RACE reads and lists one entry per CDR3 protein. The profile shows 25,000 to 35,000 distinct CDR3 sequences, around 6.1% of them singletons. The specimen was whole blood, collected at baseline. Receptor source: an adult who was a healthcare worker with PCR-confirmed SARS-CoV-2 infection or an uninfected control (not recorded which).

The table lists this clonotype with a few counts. The CDR3 DNA is TGTGCAAGTCGCTTTGGCCCCGGTTGCGCGGATCCGGCCCCTTACGAGCAGTACTTC. This gives the protein CASRFGPGCADPAPYEQYF. The chain has TRBV12-2 and TRBJ2-7; TRBD1 is taken as the D call from the table, unchecked against the DNA. TRBV12-2 is annotated as a pseudogene. The CDR3 sequence is 19 residues long.

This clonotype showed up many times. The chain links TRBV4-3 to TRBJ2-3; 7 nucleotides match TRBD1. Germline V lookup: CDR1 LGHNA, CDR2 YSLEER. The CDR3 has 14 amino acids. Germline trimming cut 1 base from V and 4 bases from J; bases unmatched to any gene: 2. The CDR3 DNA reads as TGCGCCAGCAGCCAAGCTACAGGGGCAGATACGCAGTATTTT. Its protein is CASSQATGADTQYF.

This CDR3 is CASSLEGSYNEQFF. Here the CDR3 DNA reads TGTGCCAGCAGCTTGGAGGGCTCCTACAATGAGCAGTTCTTC. V usage is TRBV5-4 and J usage is TRBJ2-1; D call uncertain. CDR3 size: 14 residues. Germline CDR1 reads SGHNT; CDR2 reads YYREEE (reference sequence). V was trimmed by 0 bases and J by 0 bases, leaving 4 bases between them.

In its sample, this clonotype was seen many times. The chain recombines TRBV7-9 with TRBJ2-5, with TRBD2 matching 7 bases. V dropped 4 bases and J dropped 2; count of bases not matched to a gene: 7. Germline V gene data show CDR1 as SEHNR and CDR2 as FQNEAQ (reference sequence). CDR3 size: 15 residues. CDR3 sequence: CASSYARLAQETQYF. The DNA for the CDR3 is TGTGCCAGCAGCTACGCCCGACTAGCTCAAGAGACCCAGTACTTC.

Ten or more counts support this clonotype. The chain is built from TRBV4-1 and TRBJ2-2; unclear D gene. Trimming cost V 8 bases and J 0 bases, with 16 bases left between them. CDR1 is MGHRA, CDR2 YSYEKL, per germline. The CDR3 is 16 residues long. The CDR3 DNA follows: TGCGCCAGCTCCCACCCCTTAGACACGAACACCGGGGAGCTGTTTTTT. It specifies CASSHPLDTNTGELFF.

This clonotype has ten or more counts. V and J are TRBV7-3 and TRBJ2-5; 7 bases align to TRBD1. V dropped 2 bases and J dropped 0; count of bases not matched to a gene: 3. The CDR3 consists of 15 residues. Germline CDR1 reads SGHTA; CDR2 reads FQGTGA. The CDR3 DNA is TGTGCCAGCAGCTTAGGACAGGTTAACCAAGAGACCCAGTACTTC. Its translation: CASSLGQVNQETQYF.

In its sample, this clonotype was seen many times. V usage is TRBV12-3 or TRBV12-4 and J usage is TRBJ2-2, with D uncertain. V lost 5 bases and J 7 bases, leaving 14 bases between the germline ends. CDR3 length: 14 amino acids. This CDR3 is CASSIGYVGGELFF. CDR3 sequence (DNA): TGTGCCAGCAGTATAGGATATGTCGGCGGGGAGCTGTTTTTT.

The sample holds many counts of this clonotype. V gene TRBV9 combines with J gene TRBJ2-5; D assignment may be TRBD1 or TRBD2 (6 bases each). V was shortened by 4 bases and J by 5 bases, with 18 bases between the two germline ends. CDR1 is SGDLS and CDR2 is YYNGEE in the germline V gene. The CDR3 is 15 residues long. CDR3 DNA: TGTGCCAGCAGCAGAAGAGGGGGGAGCGTGGAGACCCAGTACTTC. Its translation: CASSRRGGSVETQYF.

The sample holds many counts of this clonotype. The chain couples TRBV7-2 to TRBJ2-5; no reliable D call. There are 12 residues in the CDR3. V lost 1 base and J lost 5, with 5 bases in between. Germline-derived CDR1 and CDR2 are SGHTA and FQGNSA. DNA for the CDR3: TGTGCCAGCAGCTTAGGGCCGGAGACCCAGTACTTC. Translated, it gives CASSLGPETQYF. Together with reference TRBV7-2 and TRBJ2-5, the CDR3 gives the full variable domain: GAGVSQSPSNKVTEKGKDVELRCDPISGHTALYWYRQSLGQGLEFLIYFQGNSAPDKSGLPSDRFSAERTGGSVSTLTIQRTQQEDSAVYLCASSLGPETQYFGPGTRLLVL.

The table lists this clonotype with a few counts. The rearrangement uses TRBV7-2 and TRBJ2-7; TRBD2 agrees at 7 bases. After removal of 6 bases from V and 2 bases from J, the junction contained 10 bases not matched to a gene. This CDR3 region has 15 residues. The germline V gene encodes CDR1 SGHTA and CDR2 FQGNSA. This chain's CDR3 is CASRQLATPTYEQYF. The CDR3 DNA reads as TGTGCCAGCAGACAACTAGCGACTCCTACCTACGAGCAGTACTTC.

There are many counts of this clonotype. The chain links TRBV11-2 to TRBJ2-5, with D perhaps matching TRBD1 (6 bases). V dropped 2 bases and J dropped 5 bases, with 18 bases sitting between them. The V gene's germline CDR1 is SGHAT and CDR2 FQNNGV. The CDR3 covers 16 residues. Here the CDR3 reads CASSLPWRTALETQYF. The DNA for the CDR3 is TGTGCCAGCAGCTTACCATGGAGGACAGCCCTGGAGACCCAGTACTTC.

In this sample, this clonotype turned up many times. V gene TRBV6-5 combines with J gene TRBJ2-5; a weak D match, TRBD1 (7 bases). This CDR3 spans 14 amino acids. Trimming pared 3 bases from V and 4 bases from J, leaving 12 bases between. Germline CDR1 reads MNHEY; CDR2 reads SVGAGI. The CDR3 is CASSYFQGGETQYF. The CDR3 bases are TGTGCCAGCAGTTATTTTCAGGGGGGAGAGACCCAGTACTTC.

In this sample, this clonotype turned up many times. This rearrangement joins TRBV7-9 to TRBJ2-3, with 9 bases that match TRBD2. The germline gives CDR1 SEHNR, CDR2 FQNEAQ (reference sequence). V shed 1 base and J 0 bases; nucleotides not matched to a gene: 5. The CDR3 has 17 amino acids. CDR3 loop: CASSLDRGGVSTDTQYF. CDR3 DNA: TGTGCCAGCAGCTTAGATCGCGGGGGGGTGAGCACAGATACGCAGTATTTT. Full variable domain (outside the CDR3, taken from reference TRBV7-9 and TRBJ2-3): DTGVSQNPRHKITKRGQNVTFRCDPISEHNRLYWYRQTLGQGPEFLTYFQNEAQLEKSRLLSDRFSAERPKGSFSTLEIQRTEQGDSAMYLCASSLDRGGVSTDTQYFGPGTRLTVL.

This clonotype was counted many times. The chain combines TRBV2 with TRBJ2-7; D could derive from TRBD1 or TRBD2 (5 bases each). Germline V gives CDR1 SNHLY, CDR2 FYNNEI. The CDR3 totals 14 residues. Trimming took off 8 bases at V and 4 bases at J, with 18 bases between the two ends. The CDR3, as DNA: TGTGCCAGCGCAGCAGGGAGCCCTCGGTACGAGCAGTACTTC. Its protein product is CASAAGSPRYEQYF.

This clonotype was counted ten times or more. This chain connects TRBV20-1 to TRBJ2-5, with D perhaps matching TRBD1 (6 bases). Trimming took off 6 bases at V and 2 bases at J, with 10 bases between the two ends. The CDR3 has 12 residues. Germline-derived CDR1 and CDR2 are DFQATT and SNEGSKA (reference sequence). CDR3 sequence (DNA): TGCAGTGCCCCAGGACAGCAAGAGACCCAGTACTTC. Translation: CSAPGQQETQYF.

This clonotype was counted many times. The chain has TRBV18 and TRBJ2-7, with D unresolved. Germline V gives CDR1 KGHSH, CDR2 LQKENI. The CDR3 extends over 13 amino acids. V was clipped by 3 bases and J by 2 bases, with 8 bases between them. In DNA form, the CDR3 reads TGTGCCAGCTCACCGGGCAGAGCCTACGAGCAGTACTTC. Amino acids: CASSPGRAYEQYF.

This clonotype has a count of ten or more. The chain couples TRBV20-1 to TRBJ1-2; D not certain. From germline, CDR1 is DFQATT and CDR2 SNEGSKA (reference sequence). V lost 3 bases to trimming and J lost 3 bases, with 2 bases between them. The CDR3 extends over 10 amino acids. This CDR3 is CSASYYGYTF. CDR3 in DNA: TGCAGTGCTAGTTACTATGGCTACACCTTC.

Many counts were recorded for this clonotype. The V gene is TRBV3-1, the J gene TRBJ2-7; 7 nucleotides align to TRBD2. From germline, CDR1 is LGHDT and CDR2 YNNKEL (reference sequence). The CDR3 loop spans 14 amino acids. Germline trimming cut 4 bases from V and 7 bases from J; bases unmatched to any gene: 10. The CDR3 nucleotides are TGTGCCAGCAGCCTCCCTAGCGGAGGTACGGAGCAGTACTTC. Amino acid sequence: CASSLPSGGTEQYF.

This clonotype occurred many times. CDR3 sequence (DNA): TGTGCCAGCAGCTTAGAGGGTTGGACAGATACGCAGTATTTT. Translating it yields CASSLEGWTDTQYF. The chain uses TRBV11-3 and TRBJ2-3; no clear D. Per the germline V gene, CDR1 is SGHNT and CDR2 is YENEEA. This CDR3 is built from 14 residues. V gave up 0 bases and J gave up 3 bases, with 7 bases separating them.

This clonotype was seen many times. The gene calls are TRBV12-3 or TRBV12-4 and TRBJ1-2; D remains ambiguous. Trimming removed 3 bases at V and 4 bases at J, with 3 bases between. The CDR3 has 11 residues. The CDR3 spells CASSFAYGYTF. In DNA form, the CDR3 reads TGTGCCAGCAGTTTTGCCTATGGCTACACCTTC.

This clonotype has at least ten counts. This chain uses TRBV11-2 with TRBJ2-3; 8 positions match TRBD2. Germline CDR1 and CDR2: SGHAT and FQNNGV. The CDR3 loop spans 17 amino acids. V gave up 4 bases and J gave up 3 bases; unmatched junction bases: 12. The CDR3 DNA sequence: TGTGCCAGCAGCTCGAGAGCGGGAGTCCTTAGGACAGATACGCAGTATTTT. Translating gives CASSSRAGVLRTDTQYF. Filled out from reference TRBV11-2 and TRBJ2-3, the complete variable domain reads EAGVAQSPRYKIIEKRQSVAFWCNPISGHATLYWYQQILGQGPKLLIQFQNNGVVDDSQLPKDRFSAERLKGVDSTLKIQPAKLEDSAVYLCASSSRAGVLRTDTQYFGPGTRLTVL.

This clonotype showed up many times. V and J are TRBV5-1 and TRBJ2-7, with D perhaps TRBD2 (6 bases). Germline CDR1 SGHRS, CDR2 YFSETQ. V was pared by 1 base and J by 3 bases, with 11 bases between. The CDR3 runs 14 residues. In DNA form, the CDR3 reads TGCGCCAGCAGCTTGACGGGAGAAGGCTACGAGCAGTACTTC. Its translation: CASSLTGEGYEQYF.

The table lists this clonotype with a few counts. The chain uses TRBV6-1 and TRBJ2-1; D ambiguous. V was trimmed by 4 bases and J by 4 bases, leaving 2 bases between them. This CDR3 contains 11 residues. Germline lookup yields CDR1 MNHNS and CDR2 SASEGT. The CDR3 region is CASSVYNEQFF. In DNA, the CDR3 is TGTGCCAGCAGTGTTTACAATGAGCAGTTCTTC.

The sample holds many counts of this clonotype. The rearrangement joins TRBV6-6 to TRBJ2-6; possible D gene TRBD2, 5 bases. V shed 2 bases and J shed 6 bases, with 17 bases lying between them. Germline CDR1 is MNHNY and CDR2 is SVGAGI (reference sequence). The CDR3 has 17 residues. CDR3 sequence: CASSYGSPSNAANVLTF. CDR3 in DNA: TGTGCCAGCAGTTACGGGAGTCCCTCGAACGCGGCCAACGTCCTGACTTTC.

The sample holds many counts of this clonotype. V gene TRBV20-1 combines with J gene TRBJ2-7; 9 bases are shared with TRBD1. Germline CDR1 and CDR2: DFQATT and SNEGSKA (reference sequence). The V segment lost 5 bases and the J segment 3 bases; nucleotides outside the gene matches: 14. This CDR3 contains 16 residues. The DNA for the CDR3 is TGCAGTGCTGCTGATACCGGGACAGGGAACTTCTACGAGCAGTACTTC. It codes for CSAADTGTGNFYEQYF.

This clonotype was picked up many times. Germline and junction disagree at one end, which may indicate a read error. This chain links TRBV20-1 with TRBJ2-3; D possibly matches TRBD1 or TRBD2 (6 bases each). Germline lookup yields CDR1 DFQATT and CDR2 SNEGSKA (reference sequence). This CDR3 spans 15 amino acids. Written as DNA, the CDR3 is TGCAGTGCAAGAGACGGGGGCGCAGGCACAGATACGCAGTATTTT. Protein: CSARDGGAGTDTQYF.